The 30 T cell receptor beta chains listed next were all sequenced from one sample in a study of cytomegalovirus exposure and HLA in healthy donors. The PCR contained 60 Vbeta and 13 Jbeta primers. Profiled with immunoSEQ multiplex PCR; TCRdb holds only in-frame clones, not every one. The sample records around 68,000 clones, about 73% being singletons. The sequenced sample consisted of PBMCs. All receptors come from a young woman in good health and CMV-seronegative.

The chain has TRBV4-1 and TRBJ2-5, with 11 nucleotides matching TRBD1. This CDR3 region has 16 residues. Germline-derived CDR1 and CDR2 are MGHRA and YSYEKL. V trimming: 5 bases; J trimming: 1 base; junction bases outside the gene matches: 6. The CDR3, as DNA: TGCGCCAGCAGCGAAAGGACAGGGGGCATCCAAGAGACCCAGTACTTC. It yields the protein CASSERTGGIQETQYF.

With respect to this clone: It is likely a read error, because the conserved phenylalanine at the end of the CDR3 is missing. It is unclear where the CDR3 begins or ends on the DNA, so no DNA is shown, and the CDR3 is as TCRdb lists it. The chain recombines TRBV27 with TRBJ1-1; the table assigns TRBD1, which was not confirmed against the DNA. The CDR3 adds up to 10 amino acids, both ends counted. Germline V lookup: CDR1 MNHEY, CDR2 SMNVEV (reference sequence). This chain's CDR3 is CASWGTEALV.

CDR3 nucleotides: TGTGCCAGCAGCTTAGGGGCCTCGTCCTCTGGAAACACCATATATTTT. Residues: CASSLGASSSGNTIYF. The J gene is TRBJ1-3, the V gene TRBV11-3; no reliable D call. CDR1 is SGHNT and CDR2 is YENEEA in the germline V gene. The V end lost 1 base, the J end lost 0 bases, and 10 bases lay between the germline ends. The CDR3 has 16 residues. Supplemented by reference TRBV11-3 and TRBJ1-3, the full variable domain reads EAGVVQSPRYKIIEKKQPVAFWCNPISGHNTLYWYLQNLGQGPELLIRYENEEAVDDSQLPKDRFSAERLKGVDSTLKIQPAELGDSAVYLCASSLGASSSGNTIYFGEGSWLTVV.

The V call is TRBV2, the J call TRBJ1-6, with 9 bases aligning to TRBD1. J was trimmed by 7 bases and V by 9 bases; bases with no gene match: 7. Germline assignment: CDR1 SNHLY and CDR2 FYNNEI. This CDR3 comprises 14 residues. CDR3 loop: CARAGQGQNSPLHF. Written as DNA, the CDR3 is TGTGCCAGAGCGGGACAGGGCCAAAATTCACCCCTCCACTTT.

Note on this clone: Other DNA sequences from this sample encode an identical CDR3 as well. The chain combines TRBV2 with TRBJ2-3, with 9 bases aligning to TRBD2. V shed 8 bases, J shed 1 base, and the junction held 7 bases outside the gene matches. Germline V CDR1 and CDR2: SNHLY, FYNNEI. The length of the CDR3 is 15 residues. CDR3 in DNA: TGTGCCAGCCGCCTGACTAGCGGACGCACAGATACGCAGTATTTT. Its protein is CASRLTSGRTDTQYF.

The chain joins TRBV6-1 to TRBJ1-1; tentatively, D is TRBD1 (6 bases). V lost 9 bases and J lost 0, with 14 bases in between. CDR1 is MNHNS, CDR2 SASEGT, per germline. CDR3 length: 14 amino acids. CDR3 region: CASELGTMNTEAFF. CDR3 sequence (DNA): TGTGCCAGTGAACTCGGGACAATGAACACTGAAGCTTTCTTT.

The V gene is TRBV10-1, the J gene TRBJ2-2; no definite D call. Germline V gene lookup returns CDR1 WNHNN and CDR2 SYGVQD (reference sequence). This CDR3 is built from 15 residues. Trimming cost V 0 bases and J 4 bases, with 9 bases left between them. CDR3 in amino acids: CASSESRVRTGELFF. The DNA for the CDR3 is TGCGCCAGCAGTGAGTCCCGGGTTCGCACCGGGGAGCTGTTTTTT.

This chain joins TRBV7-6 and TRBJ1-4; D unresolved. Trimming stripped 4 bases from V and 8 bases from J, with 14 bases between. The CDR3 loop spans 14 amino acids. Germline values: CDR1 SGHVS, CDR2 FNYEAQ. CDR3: CASSSTLGREKLFF. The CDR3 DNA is TGTGCCAGCAGCTCGACCCTTGGGAGGGAAAAACTGTTTTTT. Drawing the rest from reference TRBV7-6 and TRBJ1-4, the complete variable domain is GAGVSQSPRYKVTKRGQDVALRCDPISGHVSLYWYRQALGQGPEFLTYFNYEAQQDKSGLPNDRFSAERPEGSISTLTIQRTEQRDSAMYRCASSSTLGREKLFFGSGTQLSVL.

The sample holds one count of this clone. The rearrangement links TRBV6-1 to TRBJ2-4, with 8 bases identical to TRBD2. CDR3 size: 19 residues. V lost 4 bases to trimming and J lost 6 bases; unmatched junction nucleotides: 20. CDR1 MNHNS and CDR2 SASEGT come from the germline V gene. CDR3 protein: CASSAHQNSGAHSSNIQYF. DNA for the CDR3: TGTGCCAGCAGTGCCCACCAGAATAGCGGGGCCCATTCCTCAAACATTCAGTACTTC.

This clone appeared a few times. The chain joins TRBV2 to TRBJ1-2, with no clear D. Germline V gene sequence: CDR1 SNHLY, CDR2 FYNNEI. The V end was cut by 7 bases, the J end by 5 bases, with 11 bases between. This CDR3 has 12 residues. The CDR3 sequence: CASTMLRYGYTF. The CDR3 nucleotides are TGTGCCAGCACGATGTTACGGTATGGCTACACCTTC.

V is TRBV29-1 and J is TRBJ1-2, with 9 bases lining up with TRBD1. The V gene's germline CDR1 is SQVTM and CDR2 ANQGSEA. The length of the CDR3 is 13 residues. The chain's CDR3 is CTYRQGVNYGYTF. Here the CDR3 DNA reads TGCACGTACAGACAGGGGGTAAACTATGGCTACACCTTC. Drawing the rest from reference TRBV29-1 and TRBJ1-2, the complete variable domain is SAVISQKPSRDICQRGTSLTIQCQVDSQVTMMFWYRQQPGQSLTLIATANQGSEATYESGFVIDKFPISRPNLTFSTLTVSNMSPEDSSIYLCTYRQGVNYGYTFGSGTRLTVV.

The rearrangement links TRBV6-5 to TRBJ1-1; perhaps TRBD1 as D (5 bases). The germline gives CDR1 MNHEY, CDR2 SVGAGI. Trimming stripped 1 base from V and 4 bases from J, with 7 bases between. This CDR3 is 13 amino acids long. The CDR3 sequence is CASSYFDSTEAFF. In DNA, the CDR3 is TGTGCCAGCAGTTACTTCGACAGCACTGAAGCTTTCTTT.

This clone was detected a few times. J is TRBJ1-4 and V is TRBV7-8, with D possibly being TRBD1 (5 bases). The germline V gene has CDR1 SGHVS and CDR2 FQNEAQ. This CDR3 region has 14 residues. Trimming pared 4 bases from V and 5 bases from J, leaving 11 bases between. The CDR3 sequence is CASSSRRVNEKLFF. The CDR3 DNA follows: TGTGCCAGCAGCTCGCGCAGGGTAAATGAAAAACTGTTTTTT. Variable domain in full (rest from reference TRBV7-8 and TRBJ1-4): GAGVSQSPRYKVAKRGQDVALRCDPISGHVSLFWYQQALGQGPEFLTYFQNEAQLDKSGLPSDRFFAERPEGSVSTLKIQRTQQEDSAVYLCASSSRRVNEKLFFGSGTQLSVL.

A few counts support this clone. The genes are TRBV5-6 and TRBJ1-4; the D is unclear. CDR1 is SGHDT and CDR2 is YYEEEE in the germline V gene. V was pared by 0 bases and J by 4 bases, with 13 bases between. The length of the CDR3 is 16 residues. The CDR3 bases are TGTGCCAGCAGCTTGGGTCCGAAAGCTTATAATGAAAAACTGTTTTTT. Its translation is CASSLGPKAYNEKLFF.

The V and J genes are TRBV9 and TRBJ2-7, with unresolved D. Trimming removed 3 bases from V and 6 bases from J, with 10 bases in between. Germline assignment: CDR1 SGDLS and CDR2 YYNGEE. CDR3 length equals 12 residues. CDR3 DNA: TGTGCCAGCAGCGGTAGTCGCGGCGAGCAGTACTTC. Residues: CASSGSRGEQYF.

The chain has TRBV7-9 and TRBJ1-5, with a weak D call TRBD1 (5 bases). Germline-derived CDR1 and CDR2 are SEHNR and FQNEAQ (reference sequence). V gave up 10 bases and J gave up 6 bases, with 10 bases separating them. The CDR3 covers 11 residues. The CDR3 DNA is TGTGCCAACAGAACAGGTCAGCCCCAGCATTTT. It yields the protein CANRTGQPQHF.

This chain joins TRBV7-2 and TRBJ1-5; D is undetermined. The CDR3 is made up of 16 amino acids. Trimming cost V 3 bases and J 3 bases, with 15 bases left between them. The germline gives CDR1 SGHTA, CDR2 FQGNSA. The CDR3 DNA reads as TGTGCCAGCAGCTTTGGCCGGGGTAGTAACAATCAGCCCCAGCATTTT. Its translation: CASSFGRGSNNQPQHF.

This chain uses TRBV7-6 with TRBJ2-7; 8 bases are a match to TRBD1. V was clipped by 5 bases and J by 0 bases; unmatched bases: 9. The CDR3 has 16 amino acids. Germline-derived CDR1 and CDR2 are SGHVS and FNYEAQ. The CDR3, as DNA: TGTGCCAGCAGCCCCCGGACAGGGACCCTCTCCTACGAGCAGTACTTC. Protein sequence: CASSPRTGTLSYEQYF.

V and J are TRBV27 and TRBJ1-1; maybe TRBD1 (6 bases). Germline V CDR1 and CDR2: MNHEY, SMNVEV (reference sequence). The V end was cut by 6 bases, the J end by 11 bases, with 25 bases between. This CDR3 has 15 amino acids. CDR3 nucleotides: TGTGCCAGCAGCCCCGCGGGGGCGCTCCTTAATCTTGCTTTCTTT. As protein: CASSPAGALLNLAFF.

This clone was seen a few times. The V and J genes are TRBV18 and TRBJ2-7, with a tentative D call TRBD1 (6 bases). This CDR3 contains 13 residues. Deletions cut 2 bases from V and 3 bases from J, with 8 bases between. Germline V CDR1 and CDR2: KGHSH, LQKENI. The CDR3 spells CASSPGDNYEQYF. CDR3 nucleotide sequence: TGTGCCAGCTCACCAGGGGACAACTACGAGCAGTACTTC. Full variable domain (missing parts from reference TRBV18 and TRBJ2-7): NAGVMQNPRHLVRRRGQEARLRCSPMKGHSHVYWYRQLPEEGLKFMVYLQKENIIDESGMPKERFSAEFPKEGPSILRIQQVVRGDSAAYFCASSPGDNYEQYFGPGTRLTVT.

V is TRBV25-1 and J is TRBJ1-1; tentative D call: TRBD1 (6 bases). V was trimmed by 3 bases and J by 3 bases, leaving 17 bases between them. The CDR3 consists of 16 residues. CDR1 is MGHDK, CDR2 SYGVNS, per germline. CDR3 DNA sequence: TGTGCCAGCAGTGATCATCACAGGGTAGGGGACACTGAAGCTTTCTTT. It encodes CASSDHHRVGDTEAFF. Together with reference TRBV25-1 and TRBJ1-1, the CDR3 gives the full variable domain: EADIYQTPRYLVIGTGKKITLECSQTMGHDKMYWYQQDPGMELHLIHYSYGVNSTEKGDLSSESTVSRIRTEHFPLTLESARPSHTSQYLCASSDHHRVGDTEAFFGQGTRLTVV.

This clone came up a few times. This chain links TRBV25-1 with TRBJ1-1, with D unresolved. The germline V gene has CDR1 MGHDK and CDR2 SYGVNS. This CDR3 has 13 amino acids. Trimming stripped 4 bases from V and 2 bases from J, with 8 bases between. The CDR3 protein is CASSGHFNTEAFF. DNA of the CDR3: TGTGCCAGCAGTGGACACTTTAACACTGAAGCTTTCTTT. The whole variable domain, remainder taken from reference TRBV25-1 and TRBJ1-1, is EADIYQTPRYLVIGTGKKITLECSQTMGHDKMYWYQQDPGMELHLIHYSYGVNSTEKGDLSSESTVSRIRTEHFPLTLESARPSHTSQYLCASSGHFNTEAFFGQGTRLTVV.

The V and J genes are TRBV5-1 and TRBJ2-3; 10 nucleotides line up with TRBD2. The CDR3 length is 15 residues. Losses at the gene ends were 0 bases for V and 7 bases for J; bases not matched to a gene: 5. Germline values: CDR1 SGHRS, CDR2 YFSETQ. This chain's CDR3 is CASSLGLAGAYTQYF. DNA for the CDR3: TGCGCCAGCAGCTTGGGGCTAGCGGGAGCATATACGCAGTATTTT.

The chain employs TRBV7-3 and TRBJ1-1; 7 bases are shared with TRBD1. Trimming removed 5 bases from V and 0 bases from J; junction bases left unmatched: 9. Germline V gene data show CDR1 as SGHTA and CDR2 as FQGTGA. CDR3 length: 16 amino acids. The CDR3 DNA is TGTGCCAGCAGCATAGACGGACAGGTGATGAACACTGAAGCTTTCTTT. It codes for CASSIDGQVMNTEAFF.

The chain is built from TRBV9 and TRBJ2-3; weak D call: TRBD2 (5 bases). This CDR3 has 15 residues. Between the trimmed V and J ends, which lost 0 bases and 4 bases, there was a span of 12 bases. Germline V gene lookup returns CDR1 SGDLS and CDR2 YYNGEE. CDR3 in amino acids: CASSVAEGRADTQYF. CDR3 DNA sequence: TGTGCCAGCAGCGTAGCCGAGGGCCGGGCAGATACGCAGTATTTT.

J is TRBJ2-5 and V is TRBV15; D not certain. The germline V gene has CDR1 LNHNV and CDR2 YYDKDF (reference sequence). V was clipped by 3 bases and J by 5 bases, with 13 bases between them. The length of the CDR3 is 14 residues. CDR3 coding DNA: TGTGCCACCAGCAGTAAACAGAAACCGGAGACCCAGTACTTC. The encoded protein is CATSSKQKPETQYF.

The CDR3 DNA follows: TGTGCCTGGAGTGTACCGGGCAGGGCCTACTATGGCTACACCTTC. Its protein is CAWSVPGRAYYGYTF. This chain connects TRBV30 to TRBJ1-2, with D possibly matching TRBD1 (5 bases). This CDR3 spans 15 amino acids. Germline V gene sequence: CDR1 GTSNPN, CDR2 SVGIG (reference sequence). Between the trimmed V and J ends, which lost 0 bases and 3 bases, there was a span of 14 bases.

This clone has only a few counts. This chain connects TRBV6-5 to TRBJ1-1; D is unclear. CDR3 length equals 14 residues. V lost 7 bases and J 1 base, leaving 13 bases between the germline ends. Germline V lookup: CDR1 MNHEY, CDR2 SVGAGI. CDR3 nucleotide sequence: TGTGCCAGCAACAACCCATCGGGGAACACTGAAGCTTTCTTT. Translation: CASNNPSGNTEAFF.

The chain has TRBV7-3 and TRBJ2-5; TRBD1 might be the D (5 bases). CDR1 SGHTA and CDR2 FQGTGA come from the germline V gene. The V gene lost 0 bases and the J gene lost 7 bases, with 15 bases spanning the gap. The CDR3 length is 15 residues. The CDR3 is CASSLTGPSSRTQYF. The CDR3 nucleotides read TGTGCCAGCAGCTTAACGGGGCCCTCATCTCGGACCCAGTACTTC.

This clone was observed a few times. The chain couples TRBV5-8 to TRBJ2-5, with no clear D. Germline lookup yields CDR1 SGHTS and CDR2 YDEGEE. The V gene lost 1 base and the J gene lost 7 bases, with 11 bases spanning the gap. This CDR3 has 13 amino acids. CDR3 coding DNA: TGTGCCAGCAGCTTGTACCGGGTTGGGACCCAGTACTTC. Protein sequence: CASSLYRVGTQYF.